This T cell receptor (beta chain) was captured by sequencing in a study of T cells in Graves' hyperthyroidism and ophthalmopathy. General study points: Blood also carried most thyroid clonotypes expanded above 0.001. For ophthalmopathy, model prediction preceded onset by a median roughly 6.5 months.

Amplification of TCR beta CDR3 regions used RNA as the template. HTBI primers were employed in a first-round RT-PCR of the TCR CDR3. TCRdb called the multiplex PCR reads again in MiXCR, with one record for every CDR3 protein. The data contain around 300,000 distinct CDR3 sequences, about an eighth of them singletons. Researchers defined stable Graves' hyperthyroidism as no ophthalmopathy progression within 18 months. The authors obtained PBMCs from 7.5 to 10 ml of fresh peripheral blood. This clonotype was observed many times. The antigen remains undetermined. The CDR3 length is 15 residues. Germline lookup yields CDR1 SGHDT and CDR2 YYEEEE. V trimming: 2 bases; J trimming: 2 bases; junction bases outside the gene matches: 1.

The chain links TRBV5-6 to TRBJ1-2, with 12 positions matching TRBD1. Sequencing was done on a sample of blood. The sequence derives from a woman between 40 and 55 years old with Graves' hyperthyroidism. As DNA, the CDR3 is TGTGCCAGCAGCTTCGGGACAGGGGGCAACTATGGCTACACCTTC. Residues: CASSFGTGGNYGYTF.